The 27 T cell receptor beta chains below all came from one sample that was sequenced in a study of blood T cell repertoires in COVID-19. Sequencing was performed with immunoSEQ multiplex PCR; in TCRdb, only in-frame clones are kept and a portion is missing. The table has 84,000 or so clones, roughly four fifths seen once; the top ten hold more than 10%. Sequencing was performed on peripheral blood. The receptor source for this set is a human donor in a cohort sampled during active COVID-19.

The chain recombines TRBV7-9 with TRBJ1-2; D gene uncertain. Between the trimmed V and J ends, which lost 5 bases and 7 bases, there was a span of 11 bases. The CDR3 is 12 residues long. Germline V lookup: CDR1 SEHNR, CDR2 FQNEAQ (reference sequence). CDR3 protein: CASSPTKIGYTF. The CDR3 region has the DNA TGTGCCAGCAGCCCTACTAAGATTGGCTACACCTTC. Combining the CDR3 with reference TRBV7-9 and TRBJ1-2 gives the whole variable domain DTGVSQNPRHKITKRGQNVTFRCDPISEHNRLYWYRQTLGQGPEFLTYFQNEAQLEKSRLLSDRFSAERPKGSFSTLEIQRTEQGDSAMYLCASSPTKIGYTFGSGTRLTVV.

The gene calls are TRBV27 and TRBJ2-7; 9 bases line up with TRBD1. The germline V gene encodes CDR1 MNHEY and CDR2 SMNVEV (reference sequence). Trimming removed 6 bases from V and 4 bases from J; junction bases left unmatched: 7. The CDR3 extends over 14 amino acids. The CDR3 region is CASSLDGTGYEQYF. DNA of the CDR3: TGTGCCAGCAGCCTAGACGGGACAGGGTACGAGCAGTACTTC.

CDR3 bases: TGTGCCAGCAGCTTAATACAGGGGGACACCATATATTTT. This codes for CASSLIQGDTIYF. This chain joins TRBV7-3 and TRBJ1-3; 8 nucleotides line up with TRBD1. CDR1 is SGHTA and CDR2 is FQGTGA in the germline V gene. Losses at the gene ends were 1 base for V and 8 bases for J; bases not matched to a gene: 1. This CDR3 is 13 amino acids long.

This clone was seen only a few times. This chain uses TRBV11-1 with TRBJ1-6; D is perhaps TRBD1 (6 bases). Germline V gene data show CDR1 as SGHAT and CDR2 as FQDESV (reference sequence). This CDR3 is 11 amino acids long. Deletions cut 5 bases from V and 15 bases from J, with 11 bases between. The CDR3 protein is CASSQQGNLHF. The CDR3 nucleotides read TGTGCCAGCAGCCAACAGGGAAACCTCCACTTT.

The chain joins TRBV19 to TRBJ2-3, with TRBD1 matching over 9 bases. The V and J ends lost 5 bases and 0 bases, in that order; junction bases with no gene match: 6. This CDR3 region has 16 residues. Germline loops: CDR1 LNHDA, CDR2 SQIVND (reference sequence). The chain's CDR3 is CASSRGQGTSTDTQYF. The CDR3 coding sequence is TGTGCCAGTAGTCGCGGACAGGGGACAAGCACAGATACGCAGTATTTT.

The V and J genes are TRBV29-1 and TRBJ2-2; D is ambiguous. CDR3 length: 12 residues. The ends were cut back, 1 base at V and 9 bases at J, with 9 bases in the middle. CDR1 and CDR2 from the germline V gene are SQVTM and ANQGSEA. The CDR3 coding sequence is TGCAGCGTTGAAGGGCCAAACCGGGAGCTGTTTTTT. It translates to CSVEGPNRELFF.

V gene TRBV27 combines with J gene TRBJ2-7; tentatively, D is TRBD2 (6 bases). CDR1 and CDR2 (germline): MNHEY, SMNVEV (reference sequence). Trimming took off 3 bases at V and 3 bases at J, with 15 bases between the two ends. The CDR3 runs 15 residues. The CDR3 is CASSFSEGSFYEQYF. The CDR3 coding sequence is TGTGCCAGCAGTTTCTCGGAGGGGTCCTTCTACGAGCAGTACTTC.

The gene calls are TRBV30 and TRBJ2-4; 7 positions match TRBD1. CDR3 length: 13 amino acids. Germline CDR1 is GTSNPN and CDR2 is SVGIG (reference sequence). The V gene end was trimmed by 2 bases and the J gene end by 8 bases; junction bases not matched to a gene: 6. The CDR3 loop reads CAWSRTGGDIQYF. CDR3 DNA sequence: TGTGCCTGGAGTCGGACAGGTGGGGACATTCAGTACTTC.

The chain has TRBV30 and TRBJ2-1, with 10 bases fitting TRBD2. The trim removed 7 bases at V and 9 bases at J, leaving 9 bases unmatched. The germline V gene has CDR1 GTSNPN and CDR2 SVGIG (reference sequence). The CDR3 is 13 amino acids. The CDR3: CALSGGAHREQFF. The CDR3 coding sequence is TGTGCCTTGAGCGGGGGGGCCCACCGTGAGCAGTTCTTC.

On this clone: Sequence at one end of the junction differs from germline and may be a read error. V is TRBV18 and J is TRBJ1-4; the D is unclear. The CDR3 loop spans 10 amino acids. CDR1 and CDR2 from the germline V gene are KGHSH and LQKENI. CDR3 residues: CASSPEAAAF. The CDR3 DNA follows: TGTGCCAGCTCACCAGAGGCGGCCGCATTT.

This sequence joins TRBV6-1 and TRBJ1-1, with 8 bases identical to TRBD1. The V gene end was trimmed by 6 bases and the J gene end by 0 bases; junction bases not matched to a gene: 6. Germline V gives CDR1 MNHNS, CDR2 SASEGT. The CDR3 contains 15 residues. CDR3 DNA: TGTGCCAGCAGGGCAGGGGGCCCAATGAACACTGAAGCTTTCTTT. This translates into CASRAGGPMNTEAFF.

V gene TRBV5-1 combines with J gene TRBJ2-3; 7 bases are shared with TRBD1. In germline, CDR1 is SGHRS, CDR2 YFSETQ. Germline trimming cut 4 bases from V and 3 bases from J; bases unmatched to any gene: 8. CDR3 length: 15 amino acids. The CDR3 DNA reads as TGCGCCAGCAGCCCGGGACAGAAGCGGACAGATACGCAGTATTTT. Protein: CASSPGQKRTDTQYF.

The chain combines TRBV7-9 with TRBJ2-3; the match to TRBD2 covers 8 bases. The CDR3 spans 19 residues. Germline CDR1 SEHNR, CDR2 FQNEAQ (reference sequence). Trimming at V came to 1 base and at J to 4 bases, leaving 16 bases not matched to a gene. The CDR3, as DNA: TGTGCCAGCAGCTTAGGATGGGCTAGCGGGCCCAAGCAGGCAGATACGCAGTATTTT. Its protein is CASSLGWASGPKQADTQYF. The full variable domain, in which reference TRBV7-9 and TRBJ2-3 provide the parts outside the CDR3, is DTGVSQNPRHKITKRGQNVTFRCDPISEHNRLYWYRQTLGQGPEFLTYFQNEAQLEKSRLLSDRFSAERPKGSFSTLEIQRTEQGDSAMYLCASSLGWASGPKQADTQYFGPGTRLTVL.

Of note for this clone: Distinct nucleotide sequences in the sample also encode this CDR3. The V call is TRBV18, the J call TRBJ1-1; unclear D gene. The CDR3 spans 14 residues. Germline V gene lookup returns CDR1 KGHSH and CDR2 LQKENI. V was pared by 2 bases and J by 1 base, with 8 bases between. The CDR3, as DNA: TGTGCCAGCTCACCATCTGCGAGGAACACTGAAGCTTTCTTT. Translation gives CASSPSARNTEAFF. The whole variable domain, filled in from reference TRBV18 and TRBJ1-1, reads NAGVMQNPRHLVRRRGQEARLRCSPMKGHSHVYWYRQLPEEGLKFMVYLQKENIIDESGMPKERFSAEFPKEGPSILRIQQVVRGDSAAYFCASSPSARNTEAFFGQGTRLTVV.

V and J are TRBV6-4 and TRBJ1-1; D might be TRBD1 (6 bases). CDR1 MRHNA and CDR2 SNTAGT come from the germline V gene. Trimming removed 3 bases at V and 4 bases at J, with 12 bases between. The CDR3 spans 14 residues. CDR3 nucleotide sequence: TGTGCCAGCAGTGAACAGGGAGGGAGCACTGAAGCTTTCTTT. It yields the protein CASSEQGGSTEAFF.

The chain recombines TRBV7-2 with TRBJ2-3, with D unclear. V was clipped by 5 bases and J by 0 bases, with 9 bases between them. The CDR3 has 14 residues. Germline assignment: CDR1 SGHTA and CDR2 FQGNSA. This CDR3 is CASSPVRSTDTQYF. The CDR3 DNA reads TGTGCCAGCAGCCCCGTTCGGAGCACAGATACGCAGTATTTT.

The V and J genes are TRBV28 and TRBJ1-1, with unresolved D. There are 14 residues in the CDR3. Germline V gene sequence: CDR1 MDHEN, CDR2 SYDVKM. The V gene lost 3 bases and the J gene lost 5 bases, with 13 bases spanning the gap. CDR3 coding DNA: TGTGCCAGCAGTTTTTTCGGGGTAAATACTGAAGCTTTCTTT. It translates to CASSFFGVNTEAFF.

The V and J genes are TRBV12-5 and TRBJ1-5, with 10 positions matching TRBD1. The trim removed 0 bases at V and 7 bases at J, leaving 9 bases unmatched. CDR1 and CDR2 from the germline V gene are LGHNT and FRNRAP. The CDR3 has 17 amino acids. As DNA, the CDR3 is TGTGCTAGTGGTTTGGTACTGGGGACAGGGGTGAGCCAGCCCCAGCATTTT. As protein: CASGLVLGTGVSQPQHF.

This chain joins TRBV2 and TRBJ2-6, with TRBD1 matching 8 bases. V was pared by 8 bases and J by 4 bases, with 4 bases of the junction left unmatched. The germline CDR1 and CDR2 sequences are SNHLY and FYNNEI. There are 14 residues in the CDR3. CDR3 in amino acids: CASQGARGANVLTF. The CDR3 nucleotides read TGTGCCAGCCAGGGGGCAAGGGGGGCCAACGTCCTGACTTTC.

Here the CDR3 reads CASGATLRGTLADTQYF. CDR3 nucleotide sequence: TGTGCTAGTGGTGCAACCCTCAGGGGAACATTAGCAGATACGCAGTATTTT. V usage is TRBV12-5 and J usage is TRBJ2-3, with a weak D call TRBD1 (6 bases). From germline, CDR1 is LGHNT and CDR2 FRNRAP. V dropped 5 bases and J dropped 4 bases, with 22 bases sitting between them. The CDR3 is 17 residues long.

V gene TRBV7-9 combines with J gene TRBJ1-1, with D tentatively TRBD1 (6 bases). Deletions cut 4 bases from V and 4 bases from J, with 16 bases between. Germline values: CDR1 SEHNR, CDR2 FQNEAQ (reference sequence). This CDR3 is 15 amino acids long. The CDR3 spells CASSSRGGEGTEAFF. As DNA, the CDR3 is TGTGCCAGCAGCTCCAGGGGAGGGGAAGGCACTGAAGCTTTCTTT.

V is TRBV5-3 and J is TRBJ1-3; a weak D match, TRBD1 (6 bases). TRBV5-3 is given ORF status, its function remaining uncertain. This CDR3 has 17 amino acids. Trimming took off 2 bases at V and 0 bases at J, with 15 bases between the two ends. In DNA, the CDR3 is TGTGCCAGAAGCTTCGACAGGCGAAAGAGCTCTGGAAACACCATATATTTT. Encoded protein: CARSFDRRKSSGNTIYF.

The CDR3 here is CASSEQQETQYF. CDR3 DNA sequence: TGCGCCAGCAGCGAACAGCAAGAGACCCAGTACTTC. The rearrangement uses TRBV4-1 and TRBJ2-5; D unclear. In germline, CDR1 is MGHRA, CDR2 YSYEKL. The CDR3 has 12 residues. Trimming removed 5 bases at V and 2 bases at J, with 6 bases between.

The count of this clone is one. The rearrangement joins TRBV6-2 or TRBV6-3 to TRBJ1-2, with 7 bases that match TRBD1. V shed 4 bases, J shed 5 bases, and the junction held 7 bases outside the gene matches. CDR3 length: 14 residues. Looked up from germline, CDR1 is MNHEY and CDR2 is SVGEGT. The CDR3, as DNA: TGTGCCAGCAGTTCCCACGGACAGGAGTATGGCTACACCTTC. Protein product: CASSSHGQEYGYTF.

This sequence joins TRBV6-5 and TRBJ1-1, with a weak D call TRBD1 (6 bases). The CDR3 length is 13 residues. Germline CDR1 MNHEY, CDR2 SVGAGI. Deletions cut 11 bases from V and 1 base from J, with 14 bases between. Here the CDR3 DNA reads TGTGCCGCCTTCGGACAGTGGAACACTGAAGCTTTCTTT. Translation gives CAAFGQWNTEAFF.

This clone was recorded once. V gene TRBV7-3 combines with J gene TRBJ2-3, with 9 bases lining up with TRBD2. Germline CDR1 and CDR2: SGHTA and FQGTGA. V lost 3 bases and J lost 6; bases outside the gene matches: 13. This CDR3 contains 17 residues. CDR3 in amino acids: CASSLALGRGGLDTQYF. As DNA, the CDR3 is TGTGCCAGCAGCTTGGCTCTCGGGCGGGGGGGCCTGGATACGCAGTATTTT. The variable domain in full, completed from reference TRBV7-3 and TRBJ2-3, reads GAGVSQTPSNKVTEKGKYVELRCDPISGHTALYWYRQSLGQGPEFLIYFQGTGAADDSGLPNDRFFAVRPEGSVSTLKIQRTERGDSAVYLCASSLALGRGGLDTQYFGPGTRLTVL.

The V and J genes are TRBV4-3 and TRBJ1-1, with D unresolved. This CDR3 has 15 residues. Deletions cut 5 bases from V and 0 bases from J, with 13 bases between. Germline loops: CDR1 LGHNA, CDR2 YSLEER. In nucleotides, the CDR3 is TGCGCCAGCAGCATCTCCCAGCGGGTGAACACTGAAGCTTTCTTT. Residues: CASSISQRVNTEAFF.